The 29 T cell receptor beta chains listed next were all sequenced from one sample in a study of blood T cell repertoires in COVID-19. Libraries were prepared by immunoSEQ multiplex PCR; TCRdb keeps only in-frame clonotypes and omits some of them. Counted here are approximately 210,000 clones, roughly 78% occurring once; the ten biggest clones make up about 12%. Material: peripheral blood. All receptors derive from a woman aged 40 to 50 with acute or convalescent COVID-19.

The V call is TRBV7-9, the J call TRBJ1-4; D is perhaps TRBD1 (6 bases). This CDR3 spans 18 amino acids. Trimming took off 0 bases at V and 2 bases at J, with 16 bases between the two ends. Germline CDR1 SEHNR, CDR2 FQNEAQ (reference sequence). The CDR3 sequence is CASSLASQGSVTNEKLFF. The CDR3 DNA is TGTGCCAGCAGCTTAGCGTCGCAGGGGAGTGTTACTAATGAAAAACTGTTTTTT.

The J gene is TRBJ1-5, the V gene TRBV27; D is perhaps TRBD1 (6 bases). Germline loops: CDR1 MNHEY, CDR2 SMNVEV (reference sequence). Between the trimmed V and J ends, which lost 2 bases and 5 bases, there was a span of 13 bases. CDR3 size: 15 residues. CDR3 in amino acids: CASSLTWAGDQPQHF. The CDR3 DNA is TGTGCCAGCAGTTTAACGTGGGCAGGGGATCAGCCCCAGCATTTT.

In DNA, the CDR3 is TGTGCCAGCATTATCGACAGGGTAAATATTAATGAGCAGTTCTTC. Protein product: CASIIDRVNINEQFF. The chain employs TRBV2 and TRBJ2-1; TRBD1 matches at 7 bases. CDR1 is SNHLY, CDR2 FYNNEI, per germline. This CDR3 is 15 amino acids long. Losses at the gene ends were 7 bases for V and 7 bases for J; bases not matched to a gene: 13. The whole variable domain, filled in from reference TRBV2 and TRBJ2-1, reads EPEVTQTPSHQVTQMGQEVILRCVPISNHLYFYWYRQILGQKVEFLVSFYNNEISEKSEIFDDQFSVERPDGSNFTLKIRSTKLEDSAMYFCASIIDRVNINEQFFGPGTRLTVL.

This clone has just a few counts. The chain couples TRBV3-1 (or the pseudogene TRBV3-2) to TRBJ2-7; 11 positions match TRBD2. V lost 2 bases to trimming and J lost 2 bases; unmatched junction nucleotides: 2. CDR1 and CDR2 (germline): LGHDT, YNNKEL (reference sequence). CDR3 length: 15 amino acids. CDR3 DNA sequence: TGTGCCAGCAGCCAAAGACTAGCGGGGCCCTACGAGCAGTACTTC. Protein sequence: CASSQRLAGPYEQYF.

The CDR3 DNA reads as TGTGCCAGCAGCCAAGTCTCATTGACCGGGACTAGCGGGAGAATGAGATACAATGAGCAGTTCTTC. Its translation: CASSQVSLTGTSGRMRYNEQFF. The chain employs TRBV3-1 (or the pseudogene TRBV3-2) and TRBJ2-1; 14 bases are shared with TRBD2. V shed 1 base and J 4 bases; nucleotides not matched to a gene: 18. This CDR3 region has 22 residues. Germline loops: CDR1 LGHDT, CDR2 YNNKEL (reference sequence).

V and J are TRBV30 and TRBJ1-1; TRBD1 matches at 9 bases. The CDR3 runs 15 residues. Losses at the gene ends were 2 bases for V and 1 base for J; bases not matched to a gene: 5. CDR1 and CDR2 (germline): GTSNPN, SVGIG (reference sequence). Here the CDR3 reads CAWSLDRGRNTEAFF. The CDR3 DNA reads as TGTGCCTGGAGTCTGGACAGGGGAAGGAACACTGAAGCTTTCTTT.

The chain recombines TRBV19 with TRBJ1-1; D uncertain. V shed 5 bases and J shed 0 bases, with 10 bases lying between them. This CDR3 is built from 14 residues. Germline CDR1 LNHDA, CDR2 SQIVND (reference sequence). The CDR3 sequence is CASSFRQVNTEAFF. CDR3 nucleotide sequence: TGTGCCAGTAGTTTCAGGCAGGTGAACACTGAAGCTTTCTTT.

The V call is TRBV14, the J call TRBJ1-6; TRBD1 is a possible D gene (5 bases). CDR1 SGHDN and CDR2 FVKESK come from the germline V gene. The CDR3 is 16 residues long. Trimming shortened V by 0 bases and J by 4 bases, and 10 bases separated the two germline ends. The CDR3 loop reads CASSQDAGVYNSPLHF. CDR3 nucleotide sequence: TGTGCCAGCAGCCAAGATGCGGGGGTTTATAATTCACCCCTCCACTTT.

The chain employs TRBV29-1 and TRBJ1-4; weak D call: TRBD1 (5 bases). The germline CDR1 and CDR2 sequences are SQVTM and ANQGSEA. Trimming stripped 4 bases from V and 8 bases from J, with 14 bases between. This CDR3 has 13 residues. CDR3 nucleotide sequence: TGCAGCGTTGTAGTTATGGGGCGGGAAAAACTGTTTTTT. Its translation: CSVVVMGREKLFF. Filled out from reference TRBV29-1 and TRBJ1-4, the complete variable domain reads SAVISQKPSRDICQRGTSLTIQCQVDSQVTMMFWYRQQPGQSLTLIATANQGSEATYESGFVIDKFPISRPNLTFSTLTVSNMSPEDSSIYLCSVVVMGREKLFFGSGTQLSVL.

The rearrangement uses TRBV2 and TRBJ1-5; possible D gene TRBD1, 6 bases. The CDR3 consists of 14 residues. The V gene's germline CDR1 is SNHLY and CDR2 FYNNEI. Trimming took 2 bases from V and 3 from J, leaving 8 bases between them. The CDR3 DNA follows: TGTGCCAGCAGTGAATGGGACATCAATCAGCCCCAGCATTTT. This gives the protein CASSEWDINQPQHF.

V usage is TRBV4-2 and J usage is TRBJ1-1; 10 nucleotides align to TRBD1. CDR3 length: 15 amino acids. Germline CDR1 LGHNA, CDR2 YNFKEQ. After removal of 3 bases from V and 8 bases from J, the junction contained 9 bases not matched to a gene. The DNA of the CDR3 is TGTGCCAGCAGCCAGGCCGACAGGGGGCCCCAAGAAGCTTTCTTT. Translation: CASSQADRGPQEAFF.

The rearrangement links TRBV30 to TRBJ2-1, with 7 bases lining up with TRBD1. The J segment lost 12 bases and the V segment lost 0 bases, leaving 14 bases of the junction unmatched. CDR1 and CDR2 from the germline V gene are GTSNPN and SVGIG (reference sequence). This CDR3 has 15 amino acids. CDR3 sequence reads: CAWSVLGSQRTGQFF. CDR3 bases: TGTGCCTGGAGTGTACTCGGCTCACAACGGACAGGGCAGTTCTTC.

The gene calls are TRBV3-1 (or the pseudogene TRBV3-2) and TRBJ2-1, with a possible D match to TRBD2 (6 bases). V lost 4 bases and J 10 bases, leaving 17 bases between the germline ends. The CDR3 extends over 14 amino acids. The germline CDR1 and CDR2 sequences are LGHDT and YNNKEL (reference sequence). CDR3 sequence: CASSPPREVGEQFF. CDR3 bases: TGTGCCAGCAGCCCCCCTAGGGAGGTGGGGGAGCAGTTCTTC.

This chain joins TRBV7-8 and TRBJ2-5; 9 bases match TRBD1. The CDR3 spans 15 residues. V lost 2 bases and J lost 7; bases outside the gene matches: 8. Germline CDR1 is SGHVS and CDR2 is FQNEAQ. The CDR3 region has the DNA TGTGCCAGCAGCTTATTCCGGGACAGGGTTGCGACCCAGTACTTC. Protein: CASSLFRDRVATQYF.

The rearrangement uses TRBV11-2 and TRBJ2-1; 9 nucleotides line up with TRBD1. This CDR3 has 17 amino acids. CDR1 SGHAT and CDR2 FQNNGV come from the germline V gene. V gave up 5 bases and J gave up 5 bases; unmatched junction bases: 13. CDR3 loop: CASSPDRGRGRHNEQFF. CDR3 DNA: TGTGCCAGCAGCCCGGACAGGGGTAGGGGGCGGCACAATGAGCAGTTCTTC.

The chain links TRBV9 to TRBJ2-7; 7 nucleotides agree with TRBD1. The germline V gene encodes CDR1 SGDLS and CDR2 YYNGEE. The CDR3 totals 16 residues. Losses at the gene ends were 4 bases for V and 0 bases for J; bases not matched to a gene: 10. CDR3 region: CASSPRDREYSYEQYF. CDR3 nucleotides: TGTGCCAGCAGCCCCCGAGACAGGGAATACTCCTACGAGCAGTACTTC. Full variable domain (remainder filled in from reference TRBV9 and TRBJ2-7): DSGVTQTPKHLITATGQRVTLRCSPRSGDLSVYWYQQSLDQGLQFLIQYYNGEERAKGNILERFSAQQFPDLHSELNLSSLELGDSALYFCASSPRDREYSYEQYFGPGTRLTVT.

As for this clone: The same CDR3 arises from other DNA sequences in this sample as well. This chain connects TRBV19 to TRBJ1-2, with 8 bases that match TRBD1. V lost 1 base, J lost 5 bases, and 9 bases stayed unmatched. CDR3 length: 16 amino acids. The germline V gene has CDR1 LNHDA and CDR2 SQIVND (reference sequence). The CDR3 loop reads CASSIVGAGGRYGYTF. The CDR3 DNA follows: TGTGCCAGTAGTATAGTTGGCGCAGGGGGCCGGTATGGCTACACCTTC.

This clone occurred once. The V and J genes are TRBV30 and TRBJ1-6; TRBD1 is a possible D gene (6 bases). V was trimmed by 1 base and J by 4 bases, leaving 11 bases between them. CDR1 and CDR2 (germline): GTSNPN, SVGIG (reference sequence). The CDR3 runs 15 residues. DNA for the CDR3: TGTGCCTGGAGTGCCACAGGGAATTATAATTCACCCCTCCACTTT. Translation: CAWSATGNYNSPLHF.

This chain uses TRBV27 with TRBJ2-7, with 12 bases identical to TRBD2. With 0 bases clipped from V and 5 bases from J, the junction kept 5 bases outside the gene matches. The CDR3 spans 16 residues. The germline V gene encodes CDR1 MNHEY and CDR2 SMNVEV (reference sequence). The CDR3 is CASSLSRLAGGNEQYF. As DNA, the CDR3 is TGTGCCAGCAGTTTATCTCGGCTAGCGGGAGGGAACGAGCAGTACTTC.

The chain is built from TRBV2 and TRBJ1-1; a weak D match, TRBD1 (5 bases). Germline-derived CDR1 and CDR2 are SNHLY and FYNNEI. The CDR3 extends over 15 amino acids. Trimming removed 2 bases at V and 0 bases at J, with 10 bases between. The DNA for the CDR3 is TGTGCCAGCAGTGAAAGTTCAGGGTTGAACACTGAAGCTTTCTTT. Encoded protein: CASSESSGLNTEAFF. The full variable domain, its missing parts supplied by reference TRBV2 and TRBJ1-1, is EPEVTQTPSHQVTQMGQEVILRCVPISNHLYFYWYRQILGQKVEFLVSFYNNEISEKSEIFDDQFSVERPDGSNFTLKIRSTKLEDSAMYFCASSESSGLNTEAFFGQGTRLTVV.

The rearrangement links TRBV20-1 to TRBJ1-5; D possibly corresponds to TRBD1 (6 bases). Trimming cost V 3 bases and J 5 bases, with 14 bases left between them. The CDR3 totals 14 residues. Germline-derived CDR1 and CDR2 are DFQATT and SNEGSKA (reference sequence). The CDR3 here is CSASFDRTDQPQHF. The CDR3 DNA follows: TGCAGTGCTAGTTTTGACAGGACCGATCAGCCCCAGCATTTT.

The chain couples TRBV5-1 to TRBJ2-1; 9 bases are shared with TRBD1. The CDR3 covers 15 residues. Germline V CDR1 and CDR2: SGHRS, YFSETQ. V trimming: 4 bases; J trimming: 6 bases; junction bases outside the gene matches: 8. The CDR3 DNA follows: TGCGCCAGCAGCGGTACAGGGGGCATTTTCAATGAGCAGTTCTTC. This gives the protein CASSGTGGIFNEQFF.

The chain has TRBV5-4 and TRBJ2-4; 7 bases agree with TRBD2. The length of the CDR3 is 14 residues. The V gene end was trimmed by 4 bases and the J gene end by 6 bases; junction bases not matched to a gene: 7. Germline V gene data show CDR1 as SGHNT and CDR2 as YYREEE (reference sequence). CDR3 sequence: CASSGSGTRNIQYF. The CDR3 DNA is TGTGCCAGCAGCGGGAGCGGGACTCGAAACATTCAGTACTTC.

This chain uses TRBV27 with TRBJ2-3; TRBD2 matches at 11 bases. CDR3 size: 16 residues. The J segment lost 2 bases and the V segment lost 6 bases, leaving 7 bases of the junction unmatched. Germline CDR1 and CDR2: MNHEY and SMNVEV (reference sequence). Written as DNA, the CDR3 is TGTGCCAGCAGCCGGCTAGCGGGAGGCCCCACAGATACGCAGTATTTT. Protein product: CASSRLAGGPTDTQYF.

The V and J genes are TRBV4-1 and TRBJ1-2, with D perhaps matching TRBD1 (6 bases). CDR1 is MGHRA and CDR2 is YSYEKL in the germline V gene. With 0 bases removed from V and 4 bases from J, the gap between germline ends came to 15 bases. This CDR3 region has 16 residues. Written as DNA, the CDR3 is TGCGCCAGCAGCCAAGACCCGACAGGCGAGAGCTATGGCTACACCTTC. Translated: CASSQDPTGESYGYTF.

The gene calls are TRBV5-5 and TRBJ2-1; no firm D call. CDR1 is SGHKS, CDR2 YYEKEE, per germline (reference sequence). The ends were cut back, 4 bases at V and 4 bases at J, with 12 bases in the middle. CDR3 length: 14 amino acids. The CDR3 protein is CASSLDPGYNEQFF. CDR3 coding DNA: TGTGCCAGCAGCCTGGACCCAGGATACAATGAGCAGTTCTTC. The entire variable domain, with the rest obtained from reference TRBV5-5 and TRBJ2-1, is as follows: DAGVTQSPTHLIKTRGQQVTLRCSPISGHKSVSWYQQVLGQGPQFIFQYYEKEERGRGNFPDRFSARQFPNYSSELNVNALLLGDSALYLCASSLDPGYNEQFFGPGTRLTVL.

In this sample, this clone turned up once. The V call is TRBV24-1, the J call TRBJ2-2; TRBD2 aligns across 7 bases. The V and J ends lost 3 bases and 4 bases, in that order; junction bases with no gene match: 4. In germline, CDR1 is KGHDR, CDR2 SFDVKD. There are 15 residues in the CDR3. CDR3 residues: CATSDPGLRTGELFF. The CDR3 coding sequence is TGTGCCACCAGTGATCCGGGACTACGCACCGGGGAGCTGTTTTTT.

The chain recombines TRBV30 with TRBJ1-2; a possible D gene is TRBD1 (5 bases). Germline CDR1 reads GTSNPN; CDR2 reads SVGIG (reference sequence). The CDR3 is made up of 16 amino acids. The V end lost 1 base, the J end lost 3 bases, and 18 bases lay between the germline ends. DNA of the CDR3: TGTGCCTGGAGTGGGGTACAGGCGAAATATGACTATGGCTACACCTTC. Protein sequence: CAWSGVQAKYDYGYTF.

In its sample, this clone was seen a few times. The V gene is TRBV5-1, the J gene TRBJ1-2, with 9 bases matching TRBD1. The CDR3 totals 14 residues. The V gene's germline CDR1 is SGHRS and CDR2 YFSETQ. Unmatched junction bases numbered 3, after V lost 3 bases and J lost 3 bases. Here the CDR3 reads CASSSRDRDYGYTF. CDR3 nucleotide sequence: TGCGCCAGCAGCTCCCGGGACAGGGACTATGGCTACACCTTC.